Listed below are T cell receptor beta chains from one sample, sequenced in a study of CD8+ T cells in alopecia areata. Measured with immunoSEQ multiplex PCR; TCRdb has only the in-frame clones, and not every one. The table has some 150,000 clones, about 72% seen once. Sequences were derived from CD8+ T cells sorted from blood, sampled at week 0. These receptors originate from a human donor with alopecia areata. Each CDR3 is given with its conserved first and last residue. D genes are given only for firm matches. A row's size may be missing; if present it is once, few, many or a size class.

cdr3_length | j_call | v_call | d_call | clone_size | cdr3_nt | cdr3_aa
14 | TRBJ1-2 | TRBV27 | NA | NA | TGTGCCAGCAGTTTATCGTCGGGTTTCGAAGGCTACACCTTC | CASSLSSGFEGYTF
12 | TRBJ2-5 | TRBV25-1 | NA | NA | TGTGCCAGCAGTTTGGGCCAAGAGACCCAGTACTTC | CASSLGQETQYF
15 | TRBJ1-5 | TRBV6-1 | NA | NA | TGTGCCAGCAGTGACCGGACAGATTCGGCTCAGCCCCAGCATTTT | CASSDRTDSAQPQHF
14 | TRBJ2-1 | TRBV13 | NA | NA | TGTGCCAGCACCCACCCCACAGACCACAATGAGCAGTTCTTC | CASTHPTDHNEQFF
14 | TRBJ1-4 | TRBV6-6 | TRBD1 | NA | TGTGCCAGCAGCACGGACAGGGTGCGCGAAAAACTGTTTTTT | CASSTDRVREKLFF
15 | TRBJ1-1 | TRBV2 | NA | few | TGTGCCAGCCTAGAGAGGGCAGGCCGGGGCACTGAAGCTTTCTTT | CASLERAGRGTEAFF
14 | TRBJ1-1 | TRBV7-3 | NA | NA | TGTGCCAGCAGCTTAAGTGCTCGTGGCACTGAAGCTTTCTTT | CASSLSARGTEAFF
15 | TRBJ2-7 | TRBV7-9 | NA | NA | TGTGCCAGCAGCTTAGAGGAGACAGGCACCCGGGAGCAGTACTTC | CASSLEETGTREQYF
16 | TRBJ1-1 | TRBV5-1 | NA | NA | TGCGCCAGCAGCTTGGCTAATATGGGGGGCCACACTGAAGCTTTCTTT | CASSLANMGGHTEAFF
15 | TRBJ2-6 | TRBV5-1 | NA | NA | TGCGCCAGCAGTCCGTCTAGCTCTGGGGCCAACGTCCTGACTTTC | CASSPSSSGANVLTF
14 | TRBJ2-1 | TRBV4-1 | NA | NA | TGCGCCAGCAGCCAGAGAGTCAGGGGCGATGAGCAGTTCTTC | CASSQRVRGDEQFF
13 | TRBJ1-2 | TRBV29-1 | TRBD1 | NA | TGCAGCGTTGAAGGGGGACAGGGGGCCAGCTACACCTTC | CSVEGGQGASYTF
13 | TRBJ1-1 | TRBV15 | NA | NA | TGTGCCACCTCGGCAGAGCTCTTTACTGAAGCTTTCTTT | CATSAELFTEAFF
12 | TRBJ1-2 | TRBV25-1 | TRBD1 | NA | TGTGCCAGCGGGGGGACAGTCTATGGCTACACCTTC | CASGGTVYGYTF
15 | TRBJ2-3 | TRBV5-1 | TRBD2 | once | TGCGCCAGCAGACGGACTGTGCGACTAGCGGATACGCAGTATTTT | CASRRTVRLADTQYF
15 | TRBJ1-1 | TRBV5-6 | TRBD1 | NA | TGTGCCACCATGGGACAGGGTGGGACGAACACTGAAGCTTTCTTT | CATMGQGGTNTEAFF
18 | TRBJ2-2 | TRBV5-1 | TRBD2 | once | TGCGCCAGCAGCCAGCGGACTAGCGGGGAGGTTCACACCGGGGAGCTGTTTTTT | CASSQRTSGEVHTGELFF
13 | TRBJ2-6 | TRBV7-9 | NA | few | TGTGCCAGCAGCGAACAGGGTTGGTACGTCCTGACTTTC | CASSEQGWYVLTF
17 | TRBJ2-3 | TRBV19 | TRBD2 | few | TGTGCCAGTAGTATAAGGCCTAGCGGAGGAAGCACAGATACGCAGTATTTT | CASSIRPSGGSTDTQYF
17 | TRBJ1-5 | TRBV4-1 | NA | NA | TGCGCCAGCAGCCAAGATGGGCCCACAAACACGAATCAGCCCCAGCATTTT | CASSQDGPTNTNQPQHF
14 | TRBJ2-3 | TRBV5-6 | NA | once | TGTGCCAGCAGCTTCGGGGGCTCTACAGATACGCAGTATTTT | CASSFGGSTDTQYF
13 | TRBJ1-1 | TRBV10-3 | NA | NA | TGTGCCATCAGTGAGTCAGGACCGAGTGAAGCTTTCTTT | CAISESGPSEAFF